These 6 T cell receptor beta chains came from one sample sequenced in a study of Ad26.COV2.S vaccination and SARS-CoV-2 variants. Treatment defined: about 20 received Ad26.COV2.S at low or high dose, single or two shots; 5 received placebo; per-sample allocation not given. Samples came from day 63 after the first vaccine or placebo injection. Here immunoSEQ multiplex PCR was the method, and the copy in TCRdb shows in-frame clones only, minus some. The sample lists some 250,000 clones, roughly 88% occurring once. The sequences come from peripheral blood, collected in a trial of Ad26.COV2.S vaccine versus placebo. These receptors originate from a person between 18 and 65 years old who received the Ad26.COV2.S COVID-19 vaccine or a placebo.

The chain has TRBV5-5 and TRBJ2-2; tentatively, D is TRBD2 (5 bases). Germline V lookup: CDR1 SGHKS, CDR2 YYEKEE (reference sequence). Trimming shortened V by 0 bases and J by 6 bases, and 21 bases separated the two germline ends. This CDR3 spans 18 amino acids. The CDR3 DNA reads TGTGCCAGCAGCTTGGTCCCCGAGGCCGGACTCCCTTCCGGGGAGCTGTTTTTT. Translating gives CASSLVPEAGLPSGELFF.

The CDR3 region has the DNA TGTGCCAGCAGCCCCATACAGGGGGCGGACATTCAGTACTTC. This codes for CASSPIQGADIQYF. V and J are TRBV3-1 (or the pseudogene TRBV3-2) and TRBJ2-4, with 9 positions matching TRBD1. The CDR3 loop spans 14 amino acids. The germline V gene encodes CDR1 LGHDT and CDR2 YNNKEL (reference sequence). V lost 4 bases, J lost 8 bases, and 6 bases stayed unmatched.

The genes are TRBV28 and TRBJ1-1, with D possibly TRBD1 on 5 matching bases. This CDR3 is built from 12 residues. Trimming stripped 4 bases from V and 2 bases from J, with 5 bases between. Germline lookup yields CDR1 MDHEN and CDR2 SYDVKM. The CDR3 region is CASSWDNTEAFF. The CDR3 DNA reads as TGTGCCAGCAGTTGGGACAACACTGAAGCTTTCTTT.

This clone has only a few counts. The V call is TRBV11-2, the J call TRBJ2-5; 7 nucleotides agree with TRBD1. Germline V gene lookup returns CDR1 SGHAT and CDR2 FQNNGV. This CDR3 region has 16 residues. V lost 3 bases and J lost 1; bases outside the gene matches: 8. The CDR3 DNA reads TGTGCCAGCAGCTTGTTTCCAGGGGGTCGCCAAGAGACCCAGTACTTC. Its translation: CASSLFPGGRQETQYF.

This clone was seen just once. The CDR3 sequence is CASSVGMNTEAFF. The CDR3 DNA reads TGTGCCAGCAGCGTAGGGATGAACACTGAAGCTTTCTTT. This chain links TRBV9 with TRBJ1-1; D is unresolved. Trimming left V 0 bases short and J 0 bases short, with 3 bases between. This CDR3 comprises 13 residues. CDR1 is SGDLS and CDR2 is YYNGEE in the germline V gene.

The V call is TRBV6-2 or TRBV6-3, the J call TRBJ1-1; 8 bases align to TRBD1. Germline CDR1 is MNHEY and CDR2 is SVGEGT. The CDR3 is 16 residues long. Losses at the gene ends were 5 bases for V and 1 base for J; bases not matched to a gene: 9. The CDR3 DNA follows: TGTGCCAGCAGTCGCAAACAGGGGGGATGGAACACTGAAGCTTTCTTT. Amino acid sequence: CASSRKQGGWNTEAFF.